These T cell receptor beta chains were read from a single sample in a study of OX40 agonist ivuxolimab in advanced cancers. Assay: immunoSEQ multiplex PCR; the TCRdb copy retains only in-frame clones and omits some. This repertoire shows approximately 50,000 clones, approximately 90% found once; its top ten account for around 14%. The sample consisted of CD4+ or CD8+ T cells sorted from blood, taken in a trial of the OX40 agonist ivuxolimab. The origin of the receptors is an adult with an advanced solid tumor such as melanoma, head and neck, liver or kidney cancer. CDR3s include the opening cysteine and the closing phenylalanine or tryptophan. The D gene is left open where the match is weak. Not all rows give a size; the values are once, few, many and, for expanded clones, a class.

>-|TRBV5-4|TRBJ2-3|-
TGTGCCAGCAGCTTACAGGGCCGGAGCACAGATACGCAGTATTTT
CASSLQGRSTDTQYF
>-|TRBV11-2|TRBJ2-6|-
TGTGCCAGCAGCTTAGGACAGGTTGCTGGGGCCAACGTCCTGACTTTC
CASSLGQVAGANVLTF
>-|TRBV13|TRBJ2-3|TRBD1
TGTGCCAGCAGCCTAGAGGGGACAGACACAGATACGCAGTATTTT
CASSLEGTDTDTQYF
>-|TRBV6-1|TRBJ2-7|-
TGTGCCAGCAGTGAGGGGGCTAGTTTCCCCTACGAGCAGTACTTC
CASSEGASFPYEQYF
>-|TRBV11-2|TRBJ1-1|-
TGTGCCAGCAGCGGTAGCCCGGCCATCGCTTTCTTT
CASSGSPAIAFF
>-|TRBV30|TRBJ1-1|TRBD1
TGTGCCTGGAGCCCCTCGACAGGGTTTGACACTGAAGCTTTCTTT
CAWSPSTGFDTEAFF
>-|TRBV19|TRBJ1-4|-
TGTGCCAGTAGCCAGGACAGTTTTTCCGAAAAACTGTTTTTT
CASSQDSFSEKLFF
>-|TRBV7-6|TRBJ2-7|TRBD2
TGTGCCAGCAGCCAGGGGACTAGCGGCTACGAGCAGTACTTC
CASSQGTSGYEQYF
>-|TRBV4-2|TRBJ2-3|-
TGTGCCAGCAGGGGGACCCCAGATACGCAGTATTTT
CASRGTPDTQYF
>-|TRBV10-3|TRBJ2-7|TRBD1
TGTGCCATCAGCTCCGGGACAGGGGACTACGAGCAGTACTTC
CAISSGTGDYEQYF
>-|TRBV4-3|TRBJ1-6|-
TGCGCCAGCAGCCAAGATCCAGAATCACCCCTCCACTTT
CASSQDPESPLHF
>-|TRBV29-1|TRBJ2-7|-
TGCAGCGTGACGGGGGCGAGCGGTTTCTACGAGCAGTACTTC
CSVTGASGFYEQYF
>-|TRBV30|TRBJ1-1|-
TGTGCCCATGGGGGAGCAGGCTTGAACACTGAAGCTTTCTTT
CAHGGAGLNTEAFF
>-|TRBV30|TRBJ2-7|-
TGTGCCTGGGCCCGAGCCTACGAGCAGTACTTC
CAWARAYEQYF
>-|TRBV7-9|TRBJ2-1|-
TGTGCCAGCAGCTTGTCCATGGACCCGAACGAGCAGTTCTTC
CASSLSMDPNEQFF
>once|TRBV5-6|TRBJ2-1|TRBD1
TGTGCCAGCAGTCTCACCGGACAGGGACTCTACAATGAGCAGTTCTTC
CASSLTGQGLYNEQFF
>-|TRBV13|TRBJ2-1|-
TGTGCCAGCAGCCATACCGGGGCGTCTTACAATGAGCAGTTCTTC
CASSHTGASYNEQFF
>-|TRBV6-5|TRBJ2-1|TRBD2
TGTGCCAGCAGGACTAGCGGGGGAACGGCAAATGAGCAGTTCTTC
CASRTSGGTANEQFF
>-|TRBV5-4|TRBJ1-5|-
TGCGCCAGCAGCCAAGCGTACAGGGCCCATCAGCCCCAGCATTTT
CASSQAYRAHQPQHF
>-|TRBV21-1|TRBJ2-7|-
TGTGCCAGCAGCAAGTCAGACTCCCTGAGCTCCTACGAGCAGTACTTC
CASSKSDSLSSYEQYF
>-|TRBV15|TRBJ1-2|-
TGTGCCACCAGCAGAGAGGGGCAGGGCTACTATGGCTACACCTTC
CATSREGQGYYGYTF
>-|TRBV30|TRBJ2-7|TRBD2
TGTGCCTGCCCGAGGAATCGGGGGGGGCCCTACGAGCAGTACTTC
CACPRNRGGPYEQYF
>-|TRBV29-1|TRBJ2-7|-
TGCAGCGTGACCGGGACTGAGGGAACCTACGAGCAGTACTTC
CSVTGTEGTYEQYF
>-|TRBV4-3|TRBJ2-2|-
TGCGCCAGCAGCCAAGATCGTGGGGGGGCTAACACCGGGGAGCTGTTTTTT
CASSQDRGGANTGELFF
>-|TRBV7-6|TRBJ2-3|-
TGTGCCAGCAGCTTAGTGCCCCGCGACACAGATACGCAGTATTTT
CASSLVPRDTDTQYF
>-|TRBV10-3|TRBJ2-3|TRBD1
TGTGCCATCAGTGACCCCTTCACAGGGGGCGCGGATACGCAGTATTTT
CAISDPFTGGADTQYF
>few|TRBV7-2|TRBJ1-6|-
TGTGCCAGCAGCCTCAGGGATTTGTATAATTCACCCCTCCACTTT
CASSLRDLYNSPLHF
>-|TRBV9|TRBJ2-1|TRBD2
TGTGCCAGCAGCGCTAAGCGGGGGGAAAACAATGAGCAGTTCTTC
CASSAKRGENNEQFF
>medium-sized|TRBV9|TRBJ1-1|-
TGTGCCAGCAGCGTAGAGGAGGGGGAAGACACTGAAGCTTTCTTT
CASSVEEGEDTEAFF
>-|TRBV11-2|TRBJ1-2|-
TGTGCCAGCAGCTTTTCGGGGGACACCTATGGCTACACCTTC
CASSFSGDTYGYTF